These 25 T cell receptor beta chains came from one sample sequenced in a study of cytomegalovirus exposure and HLA in healthy donors. Researchers ran the PCR with 60 Vbeta and 13 Jbeta primers. Generated by immunoSEQ multiplex PCR, the TCRdb table keeps only in-frame clones and is missing some. Of around 170,000 clones in the sample, 65% to 85% were seen once. Sequencing was done on a sample of PBMCs. Receptors originate from a man between 60 and 70 years old in good health and CMV-seronegative.

This sequence joins TRBV19 and TRBJ2-3, with TRBD2 identical over 10 bases. The ends lost 3 bases at V and 3 bases at J; junction bases unmatched: 6. Germline V lookup: CDR1 LNHDA, CDR2 SQIVND (reference sequence). The CDR3 totals 16 residues. CDR3 in DNA: TGTGCCAGTAGTATGACGAGCGGGAGGGGAACAGATACGCAGTATTTT. Its protein is CASSMTSGRGTDTQYF.

This clone was detected once. The J gene is TRBJ2-2, the V gene TRBV5-1; tentatively, D is TRBD1 (6 bases). Germline CDR1 and CDR2: SGHRS and YFSETQ. Trimming removed 8 bases from V and 1 base from J, with 15 bases in between. The CDR3 is 15 residues long. CDR3 nucleotide sequence: TGCGCCAGTTTCCTACTGACAGGGAACACCGGGGAGCTGTTTTTT. This codes for CASFLLTGNTGELFF.

V usage is TRBV15 and J usage is TRBJ2-2; D unresolved. Trimming pared 0 bases from V and 5 bases from J, leaving 10 bases between. CDR1 is LNHNV, CDR2 YYDKDF, per germline (reference sequence). The CDR3 length is 15 residues. The CDR3 DNA reads as TGTGCCACCAGCAGAGATGGTCGCGAGACCGGGGAGCTGTTTTTT. Its translation is CATSRDGRETGELFF.

This rearrangement joins TRBV7-2 to TRBJ2-5; D is perhaps TRBD1 (6 bases). The CDR3 runs 17 residues. CDR1 and CDR2 (germline): SGHTA, FQGNSA. Deletions cut 4 bases from V and 4 bases from J, with 22 bases between. CDR3 amino acids: CASSSGRGQGIGETQYF. CDR3 nucleotides: TGTGCCAGCAGCTCCGGACGGGGCCAGGGGATCGGAGAGACCCAGTACTTC.

This chain links TRBV5-5 with TRBJ1-5; TRBD1 is a possible D gene (5 bases). The CDR3 totals 15 residues. V was clipped by 8 bases and J by 0 bases, with 15 bases between them. From germline, CDR1 is SGHKS and CDR2 YYEKEE (reference sequence). CDR3 residues: CASTQGFHSNQPQHF. The CDR3 coding sequence is TGTGCCAGTACCCAGGGATTTCATAGCAATCAGCCCCAGCATTTT.

The chain links TRBV6-5 to TRBJ2-6; D not resolved. This CDR3 comprises 16 residues. Germline V CDR1 and CDR2: MNHEY, SVGAGI. V shed 4 bases and J shed 2 bases, with 12 bases lying between them. CDR3 residues: CASSSHYSPGANVLTF. The CDR3 nucleotides read TGTGCCAGCAGTTCCCATTATAGCCCTGGGGCCAACGTCCTGACTTTC.

The chain recombines TRBV18 with TRBJ2-2; 9 nucleotides align to TRBD1. The CDR3 is 19 amino acids. Losses at the gene ends were 2 bases for V and 0 bases for J; bases not matched to a gene: 10. Germline values: CDR1 KGHSH, CDR2 LQKENI. The CDR3 region has the DNA TGTGCCAGCTCACCAAGAGTTAGGACAGGGGTTTCGAACACCGGGGAGCTGTTTTTT. It encodes CASSPRVRTGVSNTGELFF.

The chain links TRBV7-8 to TRBJ2-1; 11 nucleotides line up with TRBD2. Germline CDR1 reads SGHVS; CDR2 reads FQNEAQ. The CDR3 is 15 residues long. Unmatched junction bases numbered 5, after V lost 4 bases and J lost 6 bases. The chain's CDR3 is CASSSSLAGVNEQFF. The CDR3 region has the DNA TGTGCCAGCAGCTCGTCACTAGCGGGAGTCAATGAGCAGTTCTTC.

This sequence joins TRBV4-3 and TRBJ1-5; D call uncertain. This CDR3 has 14 residues. The germline V gene encodes CDR1 LGHNA and CDR2 YSLEER. V was cut by 2 bases and J by 4 bases, with 9 bases left in between. CDR3 sequence: CASSQFTGNQPQHF. As DNA, the CDR3 is TGCGCCAGCAGCCAATTTACGGGGAATCAGCCCCAGCATTTT.

V and J are TRBV6-6 and TRBJ2-7; 8 bases line up with TRBD2. Per the germline V gene, CDR1 is MNHNY and CDR2 is SVGAGI (reference sequence). This CDR3 is built from 16 residues. J was trimmed by 4 bases and V by 5 bases; bases with no gene match: 13. The CDR3 nucleotides read TGTGCCAGCAGTCCTCCTCTAGCGGGCCGATCGTACGAGCAGTACTTC. This codes for CASSPPLAGRSYEQYF.

This chain connects TRBV29-1 to TRBJ1-2, with D perhaps matching TRBD1 (5 bases). The germline V gene encodes CDR1 SQVTM and CDR2 ANQGSEA. V lost 7 bases to trimming and J lost 2 bases, with 17 bases between them. The CDR3 is 14 amino acids. The chain's CDR3 is CSAPRQGENYGYTF. CDR3 sequence (DNA): TGCAGCGCGCCCCGGCAGGGCGAGAACTATGGCTACACCTTC.

This sequence joins TRBV11-3 and TRBJ2-7; D is possibly TRBD1 (7 bases). Germline CDR1 reads SGHNT; CDR2 reads YENEEA. The CDR3 covers 15 residues. V was trimmed by 5 bases and J by 3 bases, leaving 17 bases between them. The CDR3 protein is CASSPHGGTDYEQYF. The CDR3 DNA is TGTGCCAGCAGCCCCCATGGCGGGACAGACTACGAGCAGTACTTC. Filled out from reference TRBV11-3 and TRBJ2-7, the complete variable domain reads EAGVVQSPRYKIIEKKQPVAFWCNPISGHNTLYWYLQNLGQGPELLIRYENEEAVDDSQLPKDRFSAERLKGVDSTLKIQPAELGDSAVYLCASSPHGGTDYEQYFGPGTRLTVT.

This chain joins TRBV9 and TRBJ2-1; 12 bases are shared with TRBD2. V shed 3 bases and J 6 bases; nucleotides not matched to a gene: 4. Germline CDR1 reads SGDLS; CDR2 reads YYNGEE. The CDR3 runs 15 residues. CDR3 DNA: TGTGCCAGCAGCGGTCTAGCGGGAGGGATCAATGAGCAGTTCTTC. Protein product: CASSGLAGGINEQFF.

The chain carries TRBV2 and TRBJ2-1, with TRBD2 identical over 8 bases. The CDR3 runs 13 residues. Germline V lookup: CDR1 SNHLY, CDR2 FYNNEI. V was pared by 6 bases and J by 7 bases, with 5 bases of the junction left unmatched. The CDR3 DNA sequence: TGTGCCAGCAGGACCGGGAGGGCGAATGAGCAGTTCTTC. Amino acid sequence: CASRTGRANEQFF.

The J gene is TRBJ2-7, the V gene TRBV11-1; 7 bases agree with TRBD2. The CDR3 has 13 amino acids. Per the germline V gene, CDR1 is SGHAT and CDR2 is FQDESV (reference sequence). V gave up 8 bases and J gave up 5 bases; unmatched junction bases: 9. CDR3 sequence reads: CASRGVLSHEQYF. The CDR3 nucleotides read TGTGCCAGCCGGGGGGTACTTTCCCACGAGCAGTACTTC.

The V gene is TRBV6-6, the J gene TRBJ1-1, with no clear D. Trimming took 2 bases from V and 5 from J, leaving 9 bases between them. This CDR3 has 13 residues. CDR1 is MNHNY, CDR2 SVGAGI, per germline (reference sequence). The CDR3 spells CASSYTRETEAFF. In DNA form, the CDR3 reads TGTGCCAGCAGTTACACCCGAGAGACTGAAGCTTTCTTT.

V gene TRBV2 combines with J gene TRBJ2-7; 15 positions agree with TRBD2. The CDR3 consists of 14 residues. V trimming: 11 bases; J trimming: 5 bases; junction bases outside the gene matches: 7. Germline V gives CDR1 SNHLY, CDR2 FYNNEI. This CDR3 is CAGKRTSGGDEQYF. The CDR3 nucleotides are TGTGCCGGGAAAAGGACTAGCGGGGGGGACGAGCAGTACTTC.

V and J are TRBV12-5 and TRBJ2-5, with TRBD1 matching over 7 bases. The CDR3 runs to 16 residues. Looked up from germline, CDR1 is LGHNT and CDR2 is FRNRAP. V dropped 5 bases and J dropped 2; count of bases not matched to a gene: 11. DNA for the CDR3: TGTGCTAGTGGTAAGGGACCGGGACAGCTACAAGAGACCCAGTACTTC. Translation gives CASGKGPGQLQETQYF.

There are a few counts of this clone. The chain joins TRBV28 to TRBJ1-2, with D unclear. CDR3 length: 12 amino acids. With 5 bases removed from V and 5 bases from J, the gap between germline ends came to 9 bases. The germline V gene encodes CDR1 MDHEN and CDR2 SYDVKM. The chain's CDR3 is CASSGTGYGYTF. The DNA of the CDR3 is TGTGCCAGCAGTGGCACGGGGTATGGCTACACCTTC.

This clone was observed a few times. The chain links TRBV10-1 to TRBJ1-1, with D possibly TRBD1 on 6 matching bases. The germline V and J ends were trimmed by 4 bases and 5 bases, with 11 bases remaining between them. CDR1 and CDR2 from the germline V gene are WNHNN and SYGVQD (reference sequence). This CDR3 is built from 13 residues. CDR3 amino acids: CASSATGSTEAFF. The CDR3 region has the DNA TGCGCCAGCAGTGCAACAGGGAGTACTGAAGCTTTCTTT.

The CDR3 is CASSIPAAPGEQYF. In DNA form, the CDR3 reads TGTGCCAGTAGTATACCCGCGGCCCCCGGCGAGCAGTACTTC. The chain couples TRBV19 to TRBJ2-7, with D unresolved. This CDR3 has 14 residues. The germline V gene encodes CDR1 LNHDA and CDR2 SQIVND (reference sequence). V was pared by 2 bases and J by 6 bases, with 14 bases between.

The CDR3 here is CASSLSGGETQYF. The CDR3 DNA follows: TGTGCCAGCAGCTTGTCAGGGGGGGAGACCCAGTACTTC. This rearrangement joins TRBV5-6 to TRBJ2-5; TRBD1 might be the D (7 bases). V shed 1 base and J shed 5 bases, with 9 bases lying between them. This CDR3 has 13 amino acids. Germline values: CDR1 SGHDT, CDR2 YYEEEE.

This clone was counted a few times. This sequence joins TRBV27 and TRBJ2-2; perhaps TRBD1 as D (5 bases). Trimming shortened V by 5 bases and J by 5 bases, and 12 bases separated the two germline ends. CDR1 and CDR2 from the germline V gene are MNHEY and SMNVEV (reference sequence). CDR3 size: 14 residues. The CDR3: CASSPQVSTGELFF. The DNA for the CDR3 is TGTGCCAGCAGTCCACAGGTATCTACCGGGGAGCTGTTTTTT.

The chain has TRBV5-1 and TRBJ2-5; no clear D gene. The ends were cut back, 8 bases at V and 8 bases at J, with 25 bases in the middle. CDR1 is SGHRS, CDR2 YFSETQ, per germline. This CDR3 is built from 15 residues. CDR3 loop: CASALVEQSKRTQYF. CDR3 sequence (DNA): TGCGCCAGTGCCCTGGTGGAGCAGTCGAAAAGAACCCAGTACTTC.

This chain links TRBV28 with TRBJ1-1; no reliable D call. Germline lookup yields CDR1 MDHEN and CDR2 SYDVKM. This CDR3 is 14 amino acids long. V lost 0 bases to trimming and J lost 1 base, with 6 bases between them. The CDR3 sequence: CASSLWTGNTEAFF. CDR3 coding DNA: TGTGCCAGCAGTTTATGGACGGGGAACACTGAAGCTTTCTTT.